A single sample gave rise to the 31 T cell receptor beta chains below, sequenced in a study of Ad26.COV2.S vaccination and SARS-CoV-2 variants. Treatment described: about 20 received Ad26.COV2.S at low or high dose, single or two shots; a few received placebo; per-sample allocation not given. Day 63 after the first vaccine or placebo injection was the time point for sampling. Data came from immunoSEQ multiplex PCR; TCRdb stores just in-frame clones and leaves some out. The sample yields fewer than 800,000 clones, roughly 90% seen once. Specimen: peripheral blood, collected in a trial of Ad26.COV2.S vaccine versus placebo. These receptors came from a person between 18 and 65 years old who received the Ad26.COV2.S COVID-19 vaccine or a placebo.

Concerning this clone: This same CDR3 is encoded by further DNA sequences in the sample. V is TRBV19 and J is TRBJ2-7; the match to TRBD1 covers 9 bases. V trimming: 1 base; J trimming: 3 bases; junction bases outside the gene matches: 7. Germline V gene data show CDR1 as LNHDA and CDR2 as SQIVND (reference sequence). This CDR3 is 16 amino acids long. The DNA of the CDR3 is TGTGCCAGTAGTATAGGCCCGGGACAGGGTATCTACGAGCAGTACTTC. Amino acid sequence: CASSIGPGQGIYEQYF. Complete variable domain (other parts from reference TRBV19 and TRBJ2-7): DGGITQSPKYLFRKEGQNVTLSCEQNLNHDAMYWYRQDPGQGLRLIYYSQIVNDFQKGDIAEGYSVSREKKESFPLTVTSAQKNPTAFYLCASSIGPGQGIYEQYFGPGTRLTVT.

V gene TRBV3-1 (or the pseudogene TRBV3-2) combines with J gene TRBJ1-2; perhaps TRBD1 as D (5 bases). The CDR3 loop spans 15 amino acids. Germline V lookup: CDR1 LGHDT, CDR2 YNNKEL (reference sequence). V gave up 6 bases and J gave up 5 bases, with 19 bases separating them. The CDR3 nucleotides read TGTGCCAGCAGACCCTCCGGTCGGACATTTTATGGCTACACCTTC. Translated: CASRPSGRTFYGYTF.

The CDR3 region has the DNA TGTGCCAGCAGTTACGACATCCCCGGGGAGCTGTTTTTT. Amino acid sequence: CASSYDIPGELFF. This chain connects TRBV6-2 or TRBV6-3 to TRBJ2-2; D gene uncertain. Germline V gene lookup returns CDR1 MNHEY and CDR2 SVGEGT. The CDR3 spans 13 residues. Trimming took 2 bases from V and 6 from J, leaving 7 bases between them.

The chain's CDR3 is CASSEGGGGNQPQHF. The CDR3 DNA reads as TGTGCCAGCAGTGAAGGGGGTGGAGGCAATCAGCCCCAGCATTTT. The rearrangement joins TRBV25-1 to TRBJ1-5; possibly TRBD1 for D (5 bases). Germline assignment: CDR1 MGHDK and CDR2 SYGVNS. V lost 2 bases and J lost 2, with 10 bases in between. This CDR3 has 15 residues.

The rearrangement links TRBV10-3 to TRBJ2-5; 11 bases are shared with TRBD2. The CDR3 consists of 13 residues. Trimming took 4 bases from V and 11 from J; bases not matched to a gene: 6. Germline CDR1 and CDR2: ENHRY and SYGVKD. DNA of the CDR3: TGTGCCATCAGTGTTACTAGCGGGAGCCCACAGTACTTC. This sequence encodes CAISVTSGSPQYF.

The V gene is TRBV3-1 (or the pseudogene TRBV3-2), the J gene TRBJ1-6, with TRBD1 matching 9 bases. V shed 4 bases and J 0 bases; nucleotides not matched to a gene: 4. CDR3 length: 17 residues. CDR1 LGHDT and CDR2 YNNKEL come from the germline V gene (reference sequence). CDR3 nucleotides: TGTGCCAGCAGCCCCGGGACAGGGAGCTCCTATAATTCACCCCTCCACTTT. It is translated as CASSPGTGSSYNSPLHF.

CDR3 DNA sequence: TGCAGCTTTTCCCCGGGACAGGGGGCAGGCTATGGCTACACCTTC. This sequence encodes CSFSPGQGAGYGYTF. The chain employs TRBV29-1 and TRBJ1-2; 12 bases map to TRBD1. The trim removed 8 bases at V and 4 bases at J, leaving 11 bases unmatched. Germline V gives CDR1 SQVTM, CDR2 ANQGSEA. CDR3 size: 15 residues.

The chain uses TRBV7-2 and TRBJ1-3; 7 bases map to TRBD1. The CDR3 sequence is 14 residues long. Germline CDR1 and CDR2: SGHTA and FQGNSA. The V gene end was trimmed by 6 bases and the J gene end by 2 bases; junction bases not matched to a gene: 4. DNA of the CDR3: TGTGCCAGCAGACCGGGACAGACTGGAAACACCATATATTTT. Its protein product is CASRPGQTGNTIYF. Based on the CDR3 plus reference TRBV7-2 and TRBJ1-3, the full variable domain is GAGVSQSPSNKVTEKGKDVELRCDPISGHTALYWYRQSLGQGLEFLIYFQGNSAPDKSGLPSDRFSAERTGGSVSTLTIQRTQQEDSAVYLCASRPGQTGNTIYFGEGSWLTVV.

Remarks on this clone: Other nucleotide sequences from this sample produce the same CDR3. The V and J genes are TRBV27 and TRBJ1-1; D perhaps matches TRBD1 (5 bases). CDR1 and CDR2 (germline): MNHEY, SMNVEV (reference sequence). The V gene lost 5 bases and the J gene lost 2 bases, with 9 bases spanning the gap. This CDR3 has 13 residues. CDR3 sequence reads: CASSPTVNTEAFF. In DNA, the CDR3 is TGTGCCAGCAGTCCGACAGTTAACACTGAAGCTTTCTTT.

The genes are TRBV19 and TRBJ2-7, with 7 bases aligning to TRBD2. V shed 1 base and J 4 bases; nucleotides not matched to a gene: 1. The germline gives CDR1 LNHDA, CDR2 SQIVND (reference sequence). This CDR3 contains 13 residues. CDR3: CASSIVAGYEQYF. The CDR3 coding sequence is TGTGCCAGTAGTATAGTAGCGGGTTACGAGCAGTACTTC.

This clone was seen more than once but under ten times. The rearrangement joins TRBV9 to TRBJ1-6; a possible D gene is TRBD1 (6 bases). CDR3 size: 13 residues. V shed 5 bases and J shed 5 bases, with 8 bases lying between them. Germline V gene sequence: CDR1 SGDLS, CDR2 YYNGEE. The chain's CDR3 is CASRTGDNSPLHF. The CDR3 DNA is TGTGCCAGCAGGACAGGAGATAATTCACCCCTCCACTTT.

V is TRBV5-1 and J is TRBJ2-1, with D perhaps TRBD1 or TRBD2 (5 bases each). Germline values: CDR1 SGHRS, CDR2 YFSETQ. The CDR3 consists of 14 residues. V was shortened by 1 base and J by 5 bases, with 10 bases between the two germline ends. The CDR3 region has the DNA TGCGCCAGCAGCTTGTTGGGACGCGACAATGAGCAGTTCTTC. Encoded protein: CASSLLGRDNEQFF.

The genes are TRBV18 and TRBJ1-1; D is unclear. The V end lost 4 bases, the J end lost 1 base, and 7 bases lay between the germline ends. The CDR3 is made up of 13 amino acids. Per germline, CDR1 KGHSH and CDR2 LQKENI. The CDR3 DNA reads as TGTGCCAGCTCACGAGACAAGAACACTGAAGCTTTCTTT. The encoded protein is CASSRDKNTEAFF.

The table lists this clone with a few counts. This chain joins TRBV5-4 and TRBJ1-5; D might be TRBD1 (5 bases). The germline V and J ends were trimmed by 2 bases and 4 bases, with 7 bases remaining between them. The CDR3 has 13 residues. Germline V gene data show CDR1 as SGHNT and CDR2 as YYREEE (reference sequence). CDR3: CASSFGANQPQHF. CDR3 nucleotide sequence: TGTGCCAGCAGCTTCGGGGCAAATCAGCCCCAGCATTTT.

The chain combines TRBV6-2 or TRBV6-3 with TRBJ1-5; no clear D. The CDR3 runs to 17 residues. Trimming removed 2 bases from V and 5 bases from J, with 19 bases in between. Germline lookup yields CDR1 MNHEY and CDR2 SVGEGT. CDR3 DNA: TGTGCCAGCAGTTACCCACTTCTGTGGACGAGGGATCAGCCCCAGCATTTT. Translation: CASSYPLLWTRDQPQHF.

The chain couples TRBV11-2 to TRBJ2-2; a weak D match, TRBD2 (5 bases). The CDR3 runs to 15 residues. V was pared by 0 bases and J by 6 bases, with 11 bases between. Germline CDR1 reads SGHAT; CDR2 reads FQNNGV. The CDR3 DNA sequence: TGTGCCAGCAGCTTAGATCGAAGAGGGCCCGGGGAGCTGTTTTTT. Translating it yields CASSLDRRGPGELFF.

The chain joins TRBV25-1 to TRBJ2-1, with 9 bases that match TRBD2. There are 16 residues in the CDR3. V lost 2 bases and J lost 8; bases outside the gene matches: 10. Germline CDR1 is MGHDK and CDR2 is SYGVNS. CDR3 residues: CASSENWRGGRDEQFF. The CDR3 DNA reads TGTGCCAGCAGTGAAAACTGGCGGGGGGGTCGGGATGAGCAGTTCTTC.

The rearrangement joins TRBV15 to TRBJ2-5, with 10 bases aligning to TRBD2. CDR1 and CDR2 from the germline V gene are LNHNV and YYDKDF (reference sequence). The length of the CDR3 is 13 residues. Germline trimming cut 8 bases from V and 1 base from J; bases unmatched to any gene: 1. The DNA of the CDR3 is TGTGCCACCTCTAGCGGGAGCCAAGAGACCCAGTACTTC. This translates into CATSSGSQETQYF.

The rearrangement joins TRBV7-9 to TRBJ2-2; 8 bases align to TRBD1. From germline, CDR1 is SEHNR and CDR2 FQNEAQ (reference sequence). The CDR3 is 15 amino acids. V was pared by 5 bases and J by 7 bases, with 9 bases of the junction left unmatched. This chain's CDR3 is CASSHVDRVFGELFF. In DNA, the CDR3 is TGTGCCAGCAGCCATGTGGACAGGGTCTTCGGGGAGCTGTTTTTT.

About this clone itself: The same CDR3 arises from other DNA sequences in this sample as well. V and J are TRBV29-1 and TRBJ2-5, with 7 bases that match TRBD2. CDR1 is SQVTM, CDR2 ANQGSEA, per germline. V lost 4 bases and J lost 2; bases outside the gene matches: 10. This CDR3 comprises 15 residues. Written as DNA, the CDR3 is TGCAGCGTTGCAAGGGACTACCCCTTACAAGAGACCCAGTACTTC. Protein sequence: CSVARDYPLQETQYF.

This sequence joins TRBV6-4 and TRBJ1-6, with 7 nucleotides matching TRBD1. Germline V CDR1 and CDR2: MRHNA, SNTAGT. Trimming removed 8 bases from V and 7 bases from J; junction bases left unmatched: 17. The CDR3 is 17 residues long. The CDR3 DNA reads as TGTGCCAGCCTTCGGAAAGAGGGGGCAACAGGGAATTCACCCCTCCACTTT. Amino acids: CASLRKEGATGNSPLHF.

As regards this clone: The sample holds other DNA sequences that translate to the same CDR3. The rearrangement uses TRBV5-5 and TRBJ1-1; tentative D call: TRBD1 (5 bases). Between the trimmed V and J ends, which lost 3 bases and 3 bases, there was a span of 12 bases. Looked up from germline, CDR1 is SGHKS and CDR2 is YYEKEE (reference sequence). The CDR3 is 14 residues long. The CDR3 protein is CASSYRPGDTEAFF. CDR3 DNA sequence: TGTGCCAGCAGCTACAGACCGGGGGACACTGAAGCTTTCTTT.

This clone was picked up many times. The genes are TRBV11-3 and TRBJ2-1, with D uncertain. Trimming removed 1 base at V and 7 bases at J, with 11 bases between. The germline V gene encodes CDR1 SGHNT and CDR2 YENEEA. The CDR3 loop spans 14 amino acids. The CDR3 region has the DNA TGTGCCAGCAGCTTAGGGGCCGCCGGGAATGAGCAGTTCTTC. This gives the protein CASSLGAAGNEQFF.

Only one count was recorded for this clone. The chain recombines TRBV7-6 with TRBJ2-1, with D unresolved. The germline gives CDR1 SGHVS, CDR2 FNYEAQ. Trimming removed 1 base at V and 10 bases at J, with 11 bases between. This CDR3 region has 13 residues. The CDR3 region is CASSLEASSEQFF. CDR3 nucleotides: TGTGCCAGCAGCTTAGAGGCTAGTAGCGAGCAGTTCTTC.

The chain joins TRBV6-1 to TRBJ2-4; no firm D call. The CDR3 spans 13 residues. V was shortened by 3 bases and J by 0 bases, with 3 bases between the two germline ends. Germline V gene lookup returns CDR1 MNHNS and CDR2 SASEGT. The CDR3 DNA reads as TGTGCCAGCAGTGACAGAGCCAAAAACATTCAGTACTTC. Translating it yields CASSDRAKNIQYF.

The chain couples TRBV7-2 to TRBJ2-1; TRBD2 is a possible D gene (5 bases). With 5 bases removed from V and 7 bases from J, the gap between germline ends came to 18 bases. Germline loops: CDR1 SGHTA, CDR2 FQGNSA. CDR3 length: 15 residues. CDR3: CASSPRGPSGNEQFF. The CDR3 DNA is TGTGCCAGCAGCCCGAGAGGTCCCTCGGGGAATGAGCAGTTCTTC.

The J gene is TRBJ2-5, the V gene TRBV12-5; D is unclear. The CDR3 totals 14 residues. CDR1 LGHNT and CDR2 FRNRAP come from the germline V gene. Trimming cost V 2 bases and J 10 bases, with 17 bases left between them. The CDR3 DNA reads TGTGCTAGTGGTTTGTGGCCGAACCAGAGGTTCCAGTACTTC. It codes for CASGLWPNQRFQYF. The complete variable domain, with remaining parts taken from reference TRBV12-5 and TRBJ2-5, reads DARVTQTPRHKVTEMGQEVTMRCQPILGHNTVFWYRQTMMQGLELLAYFRNRAPLDDSGMPKDRFSAEMPDATLATLKIQPSEPRDSAVYFCASGLWPNQRFQYFGPGTRLLVL.

The chain has TRBV27 and TRBJ1-6; TRBD1 agrees at 7 bases. CDR3 length: 13 amino acids. In germline, CDR1 is MNHEY, CDR2 SMNVEV (reference sequence). The junction had 2 bases not matched to a gene; V was cut back by 10 bases and J by 2 bases. CDR3 loop: CATGQAYNSPLHF. In DNA, the CDR3 is TGTGCCACCGGACAGGCCTATAATTCACCCCTCCACTTT.

The chain links TRBV19 to TRBJ2-3; D is unresolved. Trimming stripped 5 bases from V and 0 bases from J, with 9 bases between. In germline, CDR1 is LNHDA, CDR2 SQIVND (reference sequence). CDR3 length: 14 amino acids. CDR3: CASSARGSTDTQYF. The CDR3 DNA is TGTGCCAGTAGTGCCCGCGGTAGCACAGATACGCAGTATTTT.

The chain is built from TRBV2 and TRBJ2-1; 12 bases agree with TRBD2. The germline gives CDR1 SNHLY, CDR2 FYNNEI. The CDR3 is 17 residues long. With V trimmed by 5 bases and J by 0 bases, 5 bases remained unmatched. The CDR3: CASSPRTSGISYNEQFF. DNA for the CDR3: TGTGCCAGCAGTCCAAGGACTAGCGGGATCTCCTACAATGAGCAGTTCTTC.

This clone was detected a few times. The rearrangement links TRBV11-2 to TRBJ1-5, with D possibly being TRBD1 (6 bases). V lost 7 bases, J lost 6 bases, and 19 bases lay in between. This CDR3 has 15 residues. Germline V gene lookup returns CDR1 SGHAT and CDR2 FQNNGV. This CDR3 is CASTLRPGAGQPQHF. DNA of the CDR3: TGTGCCAGCACCCTTCGGCCGGGGGCGGGTCAGCCCCAGCATTTT.